This T cell receptor (beta chain) is from a study of beta chain features in type 1 diabetes. Study-wide results and limits: Compared with healthy donors, patients appeared to share more similar naive, central memory and regulatory TCRB repertoires.

Germline CDR1 LNHNV, CDR2 YYDKDF (reference sequence). The V gene end was trimmed by 3 bases and the J gene end by 1 base; junction bases not matched to a gene: 10. This CDR3 has 18 amino acids. Of the isolated RNA, all was reverse transcribed, and so the sequenced material was expressed TCRB transcripts. Produced via immunoSEQ multiplex PCR; TCRdb's table is partial and in-frame only. The sample has roughly 140,000 clones, around 10% seen once. Comments on this clone: What it binds is not known.

Material: central memory CD4+ T cells from blood. The rearrangement joins TRBV15 to TRBJ2-5; 11 bases line up with TRBD2. The source of this sequence is a man aged 18 to 30 in good health. CDR3 amino acids: CATSRSRRLAGLQETQYF. CDR3 DNA sequence: TGTGCCACCAGCAGGTCCCGGAGACTAGCGGGACTCCAAGAGACCCAGTACTTC.